Described below is a single T cell receptor (beta chain) sequence and its context. The CDR3 spans 15 residues. CDR1 and CDR2 (germline): LNHNV, YYDKDF (reference sequence). Trimming stripped 4 bases from V and 2 bases from J, with 14 bases between. The data are from a study of T cell responses to AZD1222 COVID-19 vaccine. Data came from immunoSEQ multiplex PCR; TCRdb stores just in-frame clones and leaves some out. The sample holds approximately 150,000 clones, roughly 88% seen once. The clonotype originates from an adult who received the AZD1222 COVID-19 vaccine. This sequence joins TRBV15 and TRBJ2-5, with D perhaps given as TRBD1 or TRBD2 (5 bases each). Here the sequenced sample was peripheral blood, taken 28 days after the second AZD1222 dose. Here the CDR3 DNA reads TGTGCCACCAGCAAGGTCGGGGCGCGGCAAGAGACCCAGTACTTC. Its protein product is CATSKVGARQETQYF.